The next 2 T cell receptor beta chains were all read from a single sample in a study of shared clonotypes between healthy human individuals. Sequenced by immunoSEQ multiplex PCR; TCRdb stores in-frame clones only, minus some. The table has more than 2 million clones, about 95% seen once. Naive CD8 populations comprised CD45RO-negative cells positively selected for CCR7, excluding terminally differentiated effector memory CD45RA+ cells. Sequencing was done on a sample of naive CD8+ T cells sorted from blood. Source of these receptors: a man aged 18 to 30 in good health.

V usage is TRBV7-9 and J usage is TRBJ2-5; no clear D gene. This CDR3 is built from 13 residues. The V gene lost 5 bases and the J gene lost 3 bases, with 10 bases spanning the gap. Germline V gene sequence: CDR1 SEHNR, CDR2 FQNEAQ (reference sequence). CDR3 residues: CASSAPIKETQYF. The CDR3 DNA is TGTGCCAGCAGCGCCCCGATCAAAGAGACCCAGTACTTC.

The chain employs TRBV14 and TRBJ2-7; D unclear. CDR3 length: 12 residues. Germline assignment: CDR1 SGHDN and CDR2 FVKESK. Trimming left V 4 bases short and J 3 bases short, with 7 bases between. CDR3 sequence reads: CASSLDGYEQYF. The DNA of the CDR3 is TGTGCCAGCAGCCTAGATGGCTACGAGCAGTACTTC. Using reference TRBV14 and TRBJ2-7 for the parts outside the CDR3, the full variable domain is EAGVTQFPSHSVIEKGQTVTLRCDPISGHDNLYWYRRVMGKEIKFLLHFVKESKQDESGMPNNRFLAERTGGTYSTLKVQPAELEDSGVYFCASSLDGYEQYFGPGTRLTVT.